This T cell receptor beta chain was observed in a study of spatial heterogeneity in lung cancer (dated by TCRdb to between 2019 and 2020). In the study overall: The donors were about 71 patients from the lung TRACERx cohort who had early-stage, untreated non-small cell lung cancer. Follow-up PBMC samples were sequenced whenever available, and the median time to follow-up was about 23 months after resection. Beta-chain transcripts were consistently detected in greater numbers than alpha-chain transcripts, which likely reflected higher beta-chain transcript abundance. In the raw uncorrected reads, each unique combination of TCR and UMI appeared more than ten times on average. In non-small cell lung cancer, the study quantitatively compared TCR alpha and beta repertoires across several tumor regions, matched nontumor lung, and blood. TCR repertoire features were related to nonsynonymous mutation counts determined by whole-exome sequencing of tumor tissue. Both alpha and beta chains were TCR-sequenced in around 220 tumor regions, 64 matched nontumor lung samples and over 55 PBMC samples obtained at surgery. The research as a whole found: Confirming at a functional level the hypothesis that regional TCRs recognize regional mutations was considered to require additional single-cell paired TCR alpha and beta sequencing. Ubiquitous expanded tumor TCRs were detected in blood more often at tumor resection than at routine follow-up. Comparisons of baseline and follow-up blood repertoires included only around 15 patients.

The sample's time point label is to be understood as: blood at routine non-recurrence follow-up after resection. TCR sequencing used whole RNA extracted from tumor and nontumor lung tissue, or from cryopreserved PBMC samples, without cell sorting. Patients were selected for TCR sequencing only if sufficient RNA was available from at least two tumor regions. The method was 5' RACE. The listed sequencing device is NextSeq 500. The TCR library protocol attached a unique molecular identifier to each TCR cDNA molecule to allow correction of PCR and sequencing errors. Per the authors' processing: Decombinator tools were used for TCR identification, UMI-based error correction and CDR3 extraction. TCRs above a frequency of 2 per 1,000, corresponding to the top 1% of the tumor frequency distribution, were defined as expanded. Rényi diversity was computed with the R vegan package after subsampling each repertoire 100 times to 5,000 TCRs. CDR3 similarity networks were constructed using string-kernel similarity of amino acid triplets, with links drawn between CDR3s whose pairwise similarity was above 0.82. TCRdb redid the processing of the public reads, applying fastp at Q25 and MiXCR, and retained in-frame beta chains. When rows share a CDR3 protein, they turn into one entry using the most common DNA and genes. V and J calls and clone size were set by TCRdb, not the authors. The sample profile shows more than 95,000 distinct CDR3 sequences; 10% to 15% of them were found once. Jointly, the top ten make up around 16% of the sample.

This clonotype was found a few times. Its antigen target is currently unknown. There are no base qualities to consult, and no much larger clone falls within one base. The source was PBMCs, collected at follow-up. This sequence originates from a male donor with early-stage non-small cell lung cancer.

DNA sequence: TGTGCCAGCTCACCAGGGGGGGATCAGCCCCAGCATTTT. This sequence encodes CASSPGGDQPQHF. This chain is built from TRBV18 and TRBJ1-5; a tentative D call is TRBD1 (5 bases match). CDR1 KGHSH and CDR2 LQKENI were looked up in the germline V gene. The trim is 2 bases for V and 5 bases for J, with a gap of 7 bases between the germline ends. Including cysteine and phenylalanine, the CDR3 has 13 amino acids. Just the 39-base CDR3 DNA is kept, in frame starting at base 1.